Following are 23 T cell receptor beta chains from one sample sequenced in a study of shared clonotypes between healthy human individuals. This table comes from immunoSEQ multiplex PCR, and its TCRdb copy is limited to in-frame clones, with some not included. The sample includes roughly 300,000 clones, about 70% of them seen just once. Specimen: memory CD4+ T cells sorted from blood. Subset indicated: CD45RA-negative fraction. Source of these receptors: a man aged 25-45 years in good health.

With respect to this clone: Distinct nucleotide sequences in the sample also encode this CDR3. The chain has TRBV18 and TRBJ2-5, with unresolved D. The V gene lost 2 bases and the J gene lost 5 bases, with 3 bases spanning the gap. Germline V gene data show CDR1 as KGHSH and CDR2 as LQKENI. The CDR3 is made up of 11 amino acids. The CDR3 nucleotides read TGTGCCAGCTCACCAAGTGAGACCCAGTACTTC. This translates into CASSPSETQYF.

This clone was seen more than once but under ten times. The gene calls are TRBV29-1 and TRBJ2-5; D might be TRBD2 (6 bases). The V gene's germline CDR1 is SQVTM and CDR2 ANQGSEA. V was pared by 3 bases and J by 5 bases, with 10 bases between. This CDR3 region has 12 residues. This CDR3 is CSVDGGSETQYF. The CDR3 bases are TGCAGCGTTGATGGGGGGAGTGAGACCCAGTACTTC.

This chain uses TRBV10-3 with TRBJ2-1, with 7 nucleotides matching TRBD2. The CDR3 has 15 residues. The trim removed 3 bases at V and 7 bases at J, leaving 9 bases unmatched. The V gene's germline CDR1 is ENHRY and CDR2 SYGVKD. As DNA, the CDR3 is TGTGCCATCAGTGAAATCGTAGAGGGAGGGAATGAGCAGTTCTTC. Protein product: CAISEIVEGGNEQFF.

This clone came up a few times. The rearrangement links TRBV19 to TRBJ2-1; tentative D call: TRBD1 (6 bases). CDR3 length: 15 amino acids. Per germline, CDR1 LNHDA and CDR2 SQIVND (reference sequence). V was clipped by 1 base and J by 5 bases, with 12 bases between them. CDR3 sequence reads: CASSIGTAIDNEQFF. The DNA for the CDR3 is TGTGCCAGTAGTATAGGGACAGCAATTGACAATGAGCAGTTCTTC.

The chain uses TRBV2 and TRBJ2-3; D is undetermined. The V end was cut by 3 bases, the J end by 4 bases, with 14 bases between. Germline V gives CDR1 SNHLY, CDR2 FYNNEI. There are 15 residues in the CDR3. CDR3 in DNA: TGTGCCAGCAGTGATGTCGACTGGTCGGCAGATACGCAGTATTTT. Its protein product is CASSDVDWSADTQYF.

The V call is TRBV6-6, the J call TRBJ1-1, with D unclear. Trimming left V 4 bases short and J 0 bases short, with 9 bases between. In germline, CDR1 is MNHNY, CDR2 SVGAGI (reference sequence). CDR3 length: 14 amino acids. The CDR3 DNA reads TGTGCCAGCAGTTCCTTCCACCTGAACACTGAAGCTTTCTTT. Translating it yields CASSSFHLNTEAFF.

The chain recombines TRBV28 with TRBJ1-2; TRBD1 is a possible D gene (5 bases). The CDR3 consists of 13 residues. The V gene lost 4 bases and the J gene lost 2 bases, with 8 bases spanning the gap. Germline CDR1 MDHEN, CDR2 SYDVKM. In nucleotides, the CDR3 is TGTGCCAGCAGTTGGGCAGGGAACTATGGCTACACCTTC. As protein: CASSWAGNYGYTF.

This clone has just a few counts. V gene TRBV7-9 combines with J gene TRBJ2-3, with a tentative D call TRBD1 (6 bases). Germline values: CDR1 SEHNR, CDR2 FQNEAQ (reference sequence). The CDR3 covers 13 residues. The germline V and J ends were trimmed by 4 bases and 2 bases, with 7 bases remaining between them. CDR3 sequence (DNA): TGTGCCAGCAGCTGGGACAACACAGATACGCAGTATTTT. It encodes CASSWDNTDTQYF.

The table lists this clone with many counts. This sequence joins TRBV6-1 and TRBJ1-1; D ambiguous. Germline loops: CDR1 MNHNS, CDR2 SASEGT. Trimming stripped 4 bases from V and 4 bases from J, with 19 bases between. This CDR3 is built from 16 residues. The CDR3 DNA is TGTGCCAGCAGTGGCTACAGTACTACAGTAGGCACTGAAGCTTTCTTT. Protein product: CASSGYSTTVGTEAFF.

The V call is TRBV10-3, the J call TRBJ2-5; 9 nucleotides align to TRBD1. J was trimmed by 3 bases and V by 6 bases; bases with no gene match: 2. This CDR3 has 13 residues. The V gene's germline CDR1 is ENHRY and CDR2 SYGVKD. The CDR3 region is CAIRQGAEETQYF. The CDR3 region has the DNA TGTGCCATCAGACAGGGGGCAGAAGAGACCCAGTACTTC.

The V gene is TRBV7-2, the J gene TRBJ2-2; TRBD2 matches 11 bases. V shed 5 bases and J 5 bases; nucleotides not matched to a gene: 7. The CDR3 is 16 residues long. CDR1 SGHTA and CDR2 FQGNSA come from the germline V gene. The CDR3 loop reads CASSPPSGRLTGELFF. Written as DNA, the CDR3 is TGTGCCAGCAGCCCGCCTAGCGGGAGGTTGACCGGGGAGCTGTTTTTT.

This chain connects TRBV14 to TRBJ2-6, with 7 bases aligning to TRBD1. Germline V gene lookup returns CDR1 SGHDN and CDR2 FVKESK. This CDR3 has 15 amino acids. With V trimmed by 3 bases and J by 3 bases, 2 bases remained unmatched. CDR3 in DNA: TGTGCCAGCAGCCAGACAGGGCTTGGGGCCAACGTCCTGACTTTC. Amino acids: CASSQTGLGANVLTF.

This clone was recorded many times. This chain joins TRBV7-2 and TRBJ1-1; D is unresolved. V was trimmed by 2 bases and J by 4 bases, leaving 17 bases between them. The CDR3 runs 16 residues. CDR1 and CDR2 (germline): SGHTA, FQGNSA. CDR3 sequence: CASSLLMGSPGTEAFF. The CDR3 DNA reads TGTGCCAGCAGCTTATTGATGGGGAGCCCGGGCACTGAAGCTTTCTTT.

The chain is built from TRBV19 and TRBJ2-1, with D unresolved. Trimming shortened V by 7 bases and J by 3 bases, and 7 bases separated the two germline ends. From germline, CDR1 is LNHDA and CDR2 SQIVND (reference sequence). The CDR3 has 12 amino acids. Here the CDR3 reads CASTTNYNEQFF. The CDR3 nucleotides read TGTGCCAGTACCACTAACTACAATGAGCAGTTCTTC.

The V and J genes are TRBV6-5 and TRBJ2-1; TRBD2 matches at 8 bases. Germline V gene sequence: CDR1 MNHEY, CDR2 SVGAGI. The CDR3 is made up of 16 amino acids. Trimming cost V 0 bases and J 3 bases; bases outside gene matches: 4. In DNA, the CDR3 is TGTGCCAGCAGTTACTCAACGGGAGGGCGCTACAATGAGCAGTTCTTC. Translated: CASSYSTGGRYNEQFF.

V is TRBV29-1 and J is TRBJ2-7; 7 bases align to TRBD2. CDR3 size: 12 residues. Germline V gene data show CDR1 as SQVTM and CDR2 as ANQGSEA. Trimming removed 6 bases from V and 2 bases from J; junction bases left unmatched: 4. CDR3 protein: CSVAGTTYEQYF. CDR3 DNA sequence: TGCAGCGTAGCGGGGACCACCTACGAGCAGTACTTC.

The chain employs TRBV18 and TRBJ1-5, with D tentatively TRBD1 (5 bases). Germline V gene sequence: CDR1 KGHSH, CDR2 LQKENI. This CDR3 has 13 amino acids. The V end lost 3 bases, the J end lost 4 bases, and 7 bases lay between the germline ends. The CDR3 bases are TGTGCCAGCTCACCCAGGGTTAATCAGCCCCAGCATTTT. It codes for CASSPRVNQPQHF.

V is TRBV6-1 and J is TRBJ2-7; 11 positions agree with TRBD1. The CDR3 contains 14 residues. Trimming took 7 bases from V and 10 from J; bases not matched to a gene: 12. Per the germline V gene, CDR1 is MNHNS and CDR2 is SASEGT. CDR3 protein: CASILMGQGGLQYF. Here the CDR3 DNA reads TGTGCCAGCATCCTAATGGGACAGGGGGGCCTCCAGTACTTC.

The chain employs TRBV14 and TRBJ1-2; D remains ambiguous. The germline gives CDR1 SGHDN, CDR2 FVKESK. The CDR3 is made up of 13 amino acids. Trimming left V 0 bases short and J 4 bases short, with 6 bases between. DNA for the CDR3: TGTGCCAGCAGCCAAGATATAGCCTATGGCTACACCTTC. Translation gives CASSQDIAYGYTF.

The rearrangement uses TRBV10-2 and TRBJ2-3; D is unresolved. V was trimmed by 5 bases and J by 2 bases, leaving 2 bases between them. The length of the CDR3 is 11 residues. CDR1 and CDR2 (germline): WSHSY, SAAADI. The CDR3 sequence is CASSLTDTQYF. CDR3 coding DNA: TGCGCCAGCAGTCTCACAGATACGCAGTATTTT.

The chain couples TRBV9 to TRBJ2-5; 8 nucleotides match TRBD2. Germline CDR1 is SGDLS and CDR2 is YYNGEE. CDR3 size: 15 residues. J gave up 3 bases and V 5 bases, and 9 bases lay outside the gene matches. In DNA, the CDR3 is TGTGCCAGCAGGATGCTAGCGGGTCCAAAAGAGACCCAGTACTTC. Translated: CASRMLAGPKETQYF.

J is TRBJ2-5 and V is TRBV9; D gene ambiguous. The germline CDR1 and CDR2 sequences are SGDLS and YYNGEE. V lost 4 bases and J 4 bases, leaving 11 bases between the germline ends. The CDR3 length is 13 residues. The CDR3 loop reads CASSPRMLETQYF. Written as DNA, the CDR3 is TGTGCCAGCAGCCCCCGGATGCTAGAGACCCAGTACTTC.

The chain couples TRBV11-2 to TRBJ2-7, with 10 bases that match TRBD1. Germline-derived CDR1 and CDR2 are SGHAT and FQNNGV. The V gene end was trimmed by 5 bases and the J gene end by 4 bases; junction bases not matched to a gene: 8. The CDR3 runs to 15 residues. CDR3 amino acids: CASSLPGQGRYEQYF. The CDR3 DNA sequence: TGTGCCAGCAGCCTACCGGGACAGGGGCGGTACGAGCAGTACTTC.